Listed below are T cell receptor beta chains from one sample, sequenced in a study of OX40 agonist ivuxolimab in advanced cancers. The repertoire was sequenced with immunoSEQ multiplex PCR; TCRdb's copy has only in-frame clones and lacks some. Altogether more than 12,000 clones are present, over 70% being singletons, with the ten largest covering under 40%. This sample comprised CD4+ or CD8+ T cells sorted from blood, obtained in a trial of the OX40 agonist ivuxolimab. The receptors shown here come from an adult with an advanced solid tumor such as melanoma, head and neck, liver or kidney cancer. Each CDR3 is given with its conserved first and last residue. A D gene is named only where the DNA matches it firmly. Not every row has a clone size; where given, it reads once, few, many or a size class.

. | . | TRBJ1-6 | TRBV5-1 | CASSFTGFNSPLHF | TGCGCCAGCAGCTTCACGGGGTTCAACTCACCCCTCCACTTT
. | once | TRBJ1-3 | TRBV7-9 | CASSSRDEGGNTIYF | TGTGCCAGCAGCTCCCGGGACGAAGGGGGAAACACCATATATTTT
TRBD2 | once | TRBJ2-5 | TRBV29-1 | CSVEDLAGGGFLGYF | TGCAGCGTTGAAGATCTGGCGGGGGGCGGTTTTTTAGGGTACTTC
. | once | TRBJ1-2 | TRBV19 | CASKYYGYTF | TGTGCCAGTAAATATTACGGCTACACCTTC
TRBD2 | . | TRBJ2-7 | TRBV6-5 | CASSSLAGPRSYEQYF | TGTGCCAGCAGTTCCTTAGCGGGGCCCCGCTCCTACGAGCAGTACTTC
. | . | TRBJ2-2 | TRBV29-1 | CSVENRRSNTGELFF | TGCAGCGTCGAGAATCGCAGGTCGAACACCGGGGAGCTGTTTTTT
. | . | TRBJ1-2 | TRBV7-9 | CASSLAGPPHGYTF | TGTGCCAGCAGCTTAGCGGGTCCGCCCCATGGCTACACCTTC
TRBD1 | once | TRBJ1-5 | TRBV4-2 | CASSQDWDRGVRGQPQHF | TGTGCCAGCAGCCAAGATTGGGACAGGGGGGTAAGGGGTCAGCCCCAGCATTTT
. | . | TRBJ2-1 | TRBV27 | CASSPGGGPSSYNEQFF | TGTGCCAGCAGCCCAGGGGGGGGTCCGAGCTCCTACAATGAGCAGTTCTTC
TRBD1 | . | TRBJ1-4 | TRBV9 | CASSPFRAGGDEKLFF | TGTGCCAGCAGCCCATTCAGGGCAGGGGGCGATGAAAAACTGTTTTTT
. | . | TRBJ2-3 | TRBV9 | CASSVGGDTQYF | TGTGCCAGCAGCGTAGGTGGAGATACGCAGTATTTT
. | . | TRBJ1-2 | TRBV7-6 | CASSSGPTDGYTF | TGTGCCAGCAGCTCGGGACCTACGGACGGCTACACCTTC
. | . | TRBJ2-5 | TRBV7-2 | CASSFSRQETQYF | TGTGCCAGCAGCTTCTCCAGACAAGAGACCCAGTACTTC
. | few | TRBJ2-7 | TRBV27 | CASSFSGGSYEQYF | TGTGCCAGCAGTTTCTCAGGCGGTTCTTACGAGCAGTACTTC
. | . | TRBJ1-3 | TRBV14 | CASSLRHPRNSGNTIYF | TGTGCCAGCAGCCTTAGACACCCCAGGAACTCTGGAAACACCATATATTTT
. | once | TRBJ2-7 | TRBV19 | CASSIGLGARGDEQYF | TGTGCCAGTAGTATTGGCCTCGGGGCGCGTGGAGACGAGCAGTACTTC
TRBD2 | . | TRBJ2-3 | TRBV4-2 | CASTPSELAGGATDTQYF | TGTGCCAGCACCCCATCGGAGTTAGCGGGAGGTGCCACAGATACGCAGTATTTT
. | . | TRBJ1-2 | TRBV9 | CASSAGKAGYTF | TGTGCCAGCAGTGCAGGGAAGGCTGGCTACACCTTC
. | . | TRBJ1-5 | TRBV2 | CATGSGNQPQHF | TGTGCCACCGGGAGCGGCAATCAGCCCCAGCATTTT
. | . | TRBJ1-1 | TRBV7-2 | CASRQDVYTEAFF | TGTGCCAGCAGACAGGACGTGTACACTGAAGCTTTCTTT
TRBD2 | . | TRBJ2-1 | TRBV5-1 | CASSGSGGLYNEQFF | TGCGCCAGCAGCGGAAGCGGGGGGCTCTACAATGAGCAGTTCTTC
. | . | TRBJ2-1 | TRBV7-9 | CASSLVGTAREFF | TGTGCCAGCAGCTTAGTTGGGACGGCGAGGGAGTTCTTC
TRBD2 | few | TRBJ2-3 | TRBV7-9 | CASSLVGGTDTQYF | TGTGCCAGCAGCTTGGTGGGGGGGACAGATACGCAGTATTTT